These T cell receptor beta chains were read from a single sample in a study of CD8+CD57+ T cells in acquired aplastic anemia. TCRdb used MiXCR to reprocess the reads, holding one entry per CDR3 protein. The sample consists of around 180,000 distinct CDR3 sequences, around 65% of them appearing once. The sample consisted of sorted CD4+, CD8+, or CD8+CD57+ T cells (not recorded which) from PBMCs. The receptors here all came from a human donor with severe aplastic anemia or a healthy control (not recorded which). Each CDR3 is given with its conserved first and last residue. D genes are given only for firm matches. Not all rows give a size; the values are once, few, many and, for expanded clones, a class.

clone_size: -; j_call: TRBJ2-2; v_call: TRBV20-1; d_call: -; cdr3_aa: CSARRAGELFF; cdr3_nt: TGCAGTGCTAGAAGGGCCGGGGAGCTGTTTTTT
clone_size: -; j_call: TRBJ2-3; v_call: TRBV15; d_call: TRBD1; cdr3_aa: CATSATGISTDTQYF; cdr3_nt: TGTGCCACCAGCGCGACAGGGATAAGCACAGATACGCAGTATTTT
clone_size: -; j_call: TRBJ2-7; v_call: TRBV5-6; d_call: -; cdr3_aa: CASSLRDGGYEQYF; cdr3_nt: TGTGCCAGCAGCCTCCGGGACGGAGGCTACGAGCAGTACTTC
clone_size: -; j_call: TRBJ2-4; v_call: TRBV19; d_call: -; cdr3_aa: CASTSPGSAKNIQYF; cdr3_nt: TGTGCCAGTACCTCCCCAGGCAGTGCCAAAAACATTCAGTACTTC
clone_size: -; j_call: TRBJ2-7; v_call: TRBV7-6; d_call: TRBD1; cdr3_aa: CASSLYSWTGSVNEQYF; cdr3_nt: TGTGCCAGCAGCCTATACTCCTGGACAGGGTCGGTGAACGAGCAGTACTTC
clone_size: many; j_call: TRBJ2-2; v_call: TRBV11-2; d_call: -; cdr3_aa: CASSLVVTLFF; cdr3_nt: TGTGCCAGCAGCTTAGTCGTGACACTGTTTTTT
clone_size: -; j_call: TRBJ2-5; v_call: TRBV5-6; d_call: -; cdr3_aa: CATSDLGGGPRGETQYF; cdr3_nt: TGTGCCACCAGTGATTTGGGAGGCGGACCCCGTGGGGAGACCCAGTACTTC
clone_size: -; j_call: TRBJ1-6; v_call: TRBV7-9; d_call: -; cdr3_aa: CASSLEGDNSPLHF; cdr3_nt: TGTGCCAGCAGCTTGGAAGGGGATAATTCACCCCTCCACTTT
clone_size: -; j_call: TRBJ2-7; v_call: TRBV29-1; d_call: TRBD1; cdr3_aa: CSVESGTGGNEQYF; cdr3_nt: TGCAGCGTTGAAAGTGGGACAGGAGGAAACGAGCAGTACTTC
clone_size: -; j_call: TRBJ1-6; v_call: TRBV5-1; d_call: -; cdr3_aa: CASSSGVFNSPLHF; cdr3_nt: TGCGCCAGCAGCTCGGGGGTCTTTAATTCACCCCTCCACTTT
clone_size: -; j_call: TRBJ2-3; v_call: TRBV7-9; d_call: TRBD2; cdr3_aa: CASSEYSGRSSTDTQYF; cdr3_nt: TGTGCCAGCAGTGAATATAGCGGGAGATCTAGCACAGATACGCAGTATTTT
clone_size: -; j_call: TRBJ2-1; v_call: TRBV9; d_call: TRBD1; cdr3_aa: CASSPRTGDEQFF; cdr3_nt: TGTGCCAGCAGCCCTCGGACAGGGGATGAGCAGTTCTTC
clone_size: -; j_call: TRBJ2-7; v_call: TRBV10-3; d_call: TRBD2; cdr3_aa: CATRGGGISYEQYF; cdr3_nt: TGTGCCACCCGGGGCGGGGGGATCTCCTACGAGCAGTACTTC
clone_size: -; j_call: TRBJ2-1; v_call: TRBV29-1; d_call: -; cdr3_aa: CSVEDPQGLLSYNEQFF; cdr3_nt: TGCAGCGTTGAAGATCCTCAAGGGTTATTGTCCTACAATGAGCAGTTCTTC
clone_size: many; j_call: TRBJ2-1; v_call: TRBV24-1; d_call: -; cdr3_aa: CATSGPEGVYNEQFF; cdr3_nt: TGTGCCACCAGTGGACCTGAGGGGGTATACAATGAGCAGTTCTTC
clone_size: -; j_call: TRBJ2-7; v_call: TRBV24-1; d_call: -; cdr3_aa: CATSDLRSGYEQYF; cdr3_nt: TGTGCCACCAGTGATTTGCGTTCCGGGTACGAGCAGTACTTC
clone_size: -; j_call: TRBJ2-1; v_call: TRBV7-2; d_call: -; cdr3_aa: CASSTTGLNNINEQFF; cdr3_nt: TGTGCCAGCAGCACAACCGGGTTAAATAATATCAATGAGCAGTTCTTC
clone_size: -; j_call: TRBJ2-2; v_call: TRBV9; d_call: TRBD2; cdr3_aa: CASSETLAGGPVGELFF; cdr3_nt: TGTGCCAGCAGCGAAACTCTAGCGGGAGGGCCCGTCGGGGAGCTGTTTTTT
clone_size: -; j_call: TRBJ2-1; v_call: TRBV29-1; d_call: -; cdr3_aa: CSVESREKNEQFF; cdr3_nt: TGCAGCGTTGAATCCCGGGAGAAAAATGAGCAGTTCTTC
clone_size: -; j_call: TRBJ2-3; v_call: TRBV9; d_call: -; cdr3_aa: CASAKRADTQYF; cdr3_nt: TGTGCCAGTGCGAAGAGGGCAGATACGCAGTATTTT
clone_size: -; j_call: TRBJ1-6; v_call: TRBV3-1; d_call: -; cdr3_aa: CASSQGVDSPLHF; cdr3_nt: TGTGCCAGCAGCCAAGGCGTGGATTCACCCCTCCACTTT
clone_size: few; j_call: TRBJ2-5; v_call: TRBV7-9; d_call: -; cdr3_aa: CASSTLTGSGETQYF; cdr3_nt: TGTGCCAGCAGCACCCTGACCGGCAGTGGAGAGACCCAGTACTTC
clone_size: few; j_call: TRBJ2-1; v_call: TRBV11-3; d_call: -; cdr3_aa: CASSFGRYNEQFF; cdr3_nt: TGTGCCAGCAGCTTTGGTCGCTACAATGAGCAGTTCTTC
clone_size: -; j_call: TRBJ1-2; v_call: TRBV7-6; d_call: -; cdr3_aa: CASSLLNYGYTF; cdr3_nt: TGTGCCAGCAGCTTGCTTAACTATGGCTACACCTTC
clone_size: -; j_call: TRBJ1-3; v_call: TRBV7-9; d_call: -; cdr3_aa: CASSFTVGTPSQWNTIYF; cdr3_nt: TGTGCCAGCAGCTTCACGGTCGGGACACCAAGTCAGTGGAACACCATATATTTT